This T cell receptor beta chain is from a study of T cells expressing NK-cell markers. Study information: The TCR beta repertoires were obtained from sorted CD3+CD56+NKG2C+, CD3+CD56+NKG2C- and CD3+CD56-NKG2C+ T cells. One of eight sequenced donors was HCMV-seronegative; the other seven were seropositive.

5'RACE template switching built TCR beta cDNA with unique molecular identifiers. From the 5' RACE reads, TCRdb lists one entry per CDR3 protein and no DNA. Here the sample table reports a few hundred thousand distinct CDR3 sequences. On this clonotype: Its specificity is unknown.

This CDR3 has 15 residues. The study, taken as a whole, reports: Among CD8+ T cells from five or six donors, dominant NKG2C+ clonotypes accounted for about 1.0-7.0%.

The sequenced sample consisted of blood T cells: a sorted CD56 or NKG2C T cell subset, CD4+ or CD8+ T cells, or bulk PBMC T cells (not recorded which). This sequence originates from a man aged 18-70 years in good health. The chain links TRBV12-3 or TRBV12-4 to TRBJ1-3. The CDR3 sequence is CASSSHRSAGNTIYF.